This entry describes one TCR beta chain. Looked up from germline, CDR1 is MNHNS and CDR2 is SASEGT. V gave up 4 bases and J gave up 3 bases, with 16 bases separating them. The CDR3 sequence is 17 residues long. Libraries were prepared by immunoSEQ multiplex PCR; TCRdb keeps only in-frame clonotypes and omits some of them. This table holds about 120,000 clones, approximately 84% found once. This entry comes from a study of control samples from healthy donors and cancer patients. The sample consisted of blood. This receptor was obtained from a man in his late teens or twenties in good health. V gene TRBV6-1 combines with J gene TRBJ1-6, with D possibly matching TRBD1 (6 bases). CDR3 nucleotide sequence: TGTGCCAGCAGTGTGCGACGGGACACCCTCTATAATTCACCCCTCCACTTT. It is translated as CASSVRRDTLYNSPLHF.